This T cell receptor (beta chain) is drawn from a study of CD8 T cells in ankylosing spondylitis. The study's findings and limits: Disease-linked clones were CD8+ and relatively rare in peripheral blood. Within matched ankylosing spondylitis synovial fluid, disease-linked clones were reportedly significantly enriched.

5'-RACE, quantitative and with molecular barcodes, yielded the TCR beta libraries. TCRdb re-derived calls from the 5' RACE reads in MiXCR, one entry per CDR3 protein. This sample has around 340,000 distinct CDR3 sequences, with about 20% found just once. Concerning this clonotype itself: Its antigen is still unknown.

CDR1 is SEHNR and CDR2 is FQNEAQ in the germline V gene (reference sequence). V lost 0 bases, J lost 5 bases, and 12 bases lay in between. CDR3 length equals 15 residues. This chain connects TRBV7-9 to TRBJ2-3; maybe TRBD2 (6 bases). This receptor was identified in a male donor with ankylosing spondylitis or in good health (not recorded which). The sample consisted of blood, either unsorted or a sorted T cell fraction (not recorded which). The CDR3 protein is CASSLAIGGEDTQYF. CDR3 in DNA: TGTGCCAGCAGCTTAGCGATTGGAGGGGAAGATACGCAGTATTTT.